The T cell receptor beta chain described here comes from a study of cytotoxic CD8 clonotypes in ibrutinib-treated CLL. About the research overall: Responses: roughly 25 partial, 2 complete; after median approximately 68 months, roughly 15 stayed remitted, some twelve progressed. Response material was collected after a median about 12 months of treatment, range 6 to 36.

The sample holds a few counts of this clone. V was pared by 5 bases and J by 0 bases, with 7 bases of the junction left unmatched. CDR3 size: 16 residues. Germline loops: CDR1 MDHEN, CDR2 SYDVKM. From cryopreserved PBMCs came 1.5 to 2.5 micrograms of genomic DNA used for TCR beta libraries. Measured with immunoSEQ multiplex PCR; TCRdb has only the in-frame clones, and not every one. The sample yields 60,000 to 95,000 clones, less than 90% seen once. Sequences were derived from PBMCs, sampled after 24 months of ibrutinib treatment. The chain uses TRBV28 and TRBJ2-7; 10 bases fit TRBD2. The TCR was taken from a human donor with chronic lymphocytic leukemia. CDR3 in DNA: TGTGCCAGCAGTCCACAACTAGCGGGATCCTCCTACGAGCAGTACTTC. Protein: CASSPQLAGSSYEQYF.